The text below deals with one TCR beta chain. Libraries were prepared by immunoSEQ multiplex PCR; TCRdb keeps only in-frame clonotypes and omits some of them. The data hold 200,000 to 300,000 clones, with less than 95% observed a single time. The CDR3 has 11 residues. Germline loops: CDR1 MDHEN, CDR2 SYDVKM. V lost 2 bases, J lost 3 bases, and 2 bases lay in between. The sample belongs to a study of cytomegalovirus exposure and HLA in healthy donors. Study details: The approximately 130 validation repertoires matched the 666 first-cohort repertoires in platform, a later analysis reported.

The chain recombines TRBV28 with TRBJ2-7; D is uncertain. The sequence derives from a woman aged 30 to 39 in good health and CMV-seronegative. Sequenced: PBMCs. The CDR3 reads CASSLIYEQYF. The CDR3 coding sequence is TGTGCCAGCAGTTTAATCTACGAGCAGTACTTC.